The present TCR beta chain was sequenced within a study of early T cells in non-severe SARS-CoV-2 infection. About the study: Unpaired chains resulted from sequencing bulk RNA of unsorted whole blood. Study-level points and caveats: Anti-spike CD8 specificities were favored by VDJdb matching, whose results missed private and CD4 specificities.

TCRdb analysed the 5' RACE reads with MiXCR anew, one entry per CDR3 protein. The sample lists 70,000 to 90,000 distinct CDR3 sequences, about 14% seen once, with approximately 12% in the top ten. CDR1 is DFQATT and CDR2 is SNEGSKA in the germline V gene (reference sequence). V was pared by 8 bases and J by 7 bases, with 15 bases between. The CDR3 sequence is 12 residues long. This clonotype was counted many times. Antigen: not known. The chain carries TRBV20-1 and TRBJ2-1; the D gene is possibly TRBD2 (5 bases). The TCR comes from an adult who was a healthcare worker with PCR-confirmed SARS-CoV-2 infection or an uninfected control (not recorded which). Specimen: whole blood. The CDR3 nucleotides are TGCAGTACGGCGGGCGCCGGAAATGAGCAGTTCTTC. This gives the protein CSTAGAGNEQFF.